This TCR beta chain was profiled in a study of shared clonotypes between healthy human individuals. TCRdb's table, derived via immunoSEQ multiplex PCR, lists solely in-frame clones and lacks some. The sample holds around 79,000 clones, around 57% seen once. The CDR3 is made up of 16 amino acids. Trimming cost V 2 bases and J 2 bases, with 15 bases left between them. CDR1 is MDHEN and CDR2 is SYDVKM in the germline V gene. This sequence originates from a man aged 25 to 40 in good health. V usage is TRBV28 and J usage is TRBJ2-5; D perhaps matches TRBD2 (6 bases). The specimen was memory CD8+ T cells sorted from blood. Subset of the sample: CD45RO+ cells pooled with CCR7-negative TemRA cells. CDR3: CASSLTSGGIQETQYF. CDR3 coding DNA: TGTGCCAGCAGTTTAACTTCGGGCGGGATTCAAGAGACCCAGTACTTC.